A single T cell receptor (beta chain) is shown here with its context. Its antigen remains unknown. Profiled with immunoSEQ multiplex PCR; TCRdb holds only in-frame clones, not every one. Of tens of thousands of clones in the sample, roughly nine tenths are singletons; the top ten hold approximately 0.34%. The record originates from a study of graft-versus-host responses after intestinal transplantation. Across the whole study: Anti-thymocyte globulin induction was given to all recipients, followed by tacrolimus and steroids for three to four years. Whole-study findings and limits: Circulating GvH clone levels at their peak were associated with HvG declines (early post-transplant). The marrow of recipients harbored GvH clones, and ileum or blood showed some of them first.

The CDR3 runs 12 residues. Deletions cut 5 bases from V and 12 bases from J, with 16 bases between. Germline V gene lookup returns CDR1 MDHEN and CDR2 SYDVKM. This TCR derives from a human donor who received an intestinal transplant. The specimen was unstimulated CD4+ T cells sorted from spleen or lymph node cells, collected before intestinal transplant. The chain couples TRBV28 to TRBJ1-2; D perhaps matches TRBD1 (5 bases). In DNA form, the CDR3 reads TGTGCCAGCAGTACGGGCGGGGGAGTAAACACCTTC. This codes for CASSTGGGVNTF.